This T cell receptor beta chain was recovered during a study of blood T cell repertoires in COVID-19. Study-level information: Samples of COVID-19 (acute and convalescent) were obtained from the United States, Italy and Spain. Sample material is recorded as cDNA or gDNA derived from T cells, B-cell-depleted T cells, or PBMCs.

Repertoires were generated with immunoSEQ multiplex PCR, while TCRdb's copy carries only in-frame clones and drops some. Found here are 99,000 or so clones, just under 85% of them singletons; the top ten hold approximately 3.5%. From germline, CDR1 is SGHTA and CDR2 FQGNSA. The CDR3 totals 12 residues. Trimming pared 2 bases from V and 4 bases from J, leaving 3 bases between. Sequencing was performed on peripheral blood. The receptor comes from a woman of 80 years or more with active or convalescent COVID-19. This chain uses TRBV7-2 with TRBJ1-5; D ambiguous. The CDR3 region has the DNA TGTGCCAGCAGCTTATATAATCAGCCCCAGCATTTT. Amino acids: CASSLYNQPQHF.